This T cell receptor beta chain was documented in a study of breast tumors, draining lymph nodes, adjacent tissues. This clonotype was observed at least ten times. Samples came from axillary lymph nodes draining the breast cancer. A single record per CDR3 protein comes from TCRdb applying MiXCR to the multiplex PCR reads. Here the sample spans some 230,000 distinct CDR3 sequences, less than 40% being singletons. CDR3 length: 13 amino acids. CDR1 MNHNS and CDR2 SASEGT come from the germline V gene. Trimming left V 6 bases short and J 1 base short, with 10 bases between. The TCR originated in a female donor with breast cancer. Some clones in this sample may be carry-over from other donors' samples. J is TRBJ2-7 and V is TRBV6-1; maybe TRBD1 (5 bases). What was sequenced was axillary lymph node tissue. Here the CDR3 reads CASRLGQSYEQYF. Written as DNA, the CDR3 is TGTGCCAGCAGATTGGGGCAGTCCTACGAGCAGTACTTC.